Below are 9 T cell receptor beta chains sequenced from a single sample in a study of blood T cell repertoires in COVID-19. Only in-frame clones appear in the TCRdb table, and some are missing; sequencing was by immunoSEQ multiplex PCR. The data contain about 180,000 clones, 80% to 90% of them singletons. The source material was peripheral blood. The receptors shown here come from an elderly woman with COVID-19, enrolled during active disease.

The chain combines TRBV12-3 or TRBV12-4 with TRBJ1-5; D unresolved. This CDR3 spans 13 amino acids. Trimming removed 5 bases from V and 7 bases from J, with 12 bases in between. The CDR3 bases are TGTGCCAGCAGTCGCGGCGTCGCACAGCCCCAGCATTTT. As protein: CASSRGVAQPQHF.

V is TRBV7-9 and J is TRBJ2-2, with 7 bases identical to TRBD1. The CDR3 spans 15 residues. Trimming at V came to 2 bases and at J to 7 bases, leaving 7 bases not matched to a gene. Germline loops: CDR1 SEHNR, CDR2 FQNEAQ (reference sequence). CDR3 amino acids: CASSLKYRGIGELFF. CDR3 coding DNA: TGTGCCAGCAGCTTAAAATACAGGGGAATCGGGGAGCTGTTTTTT. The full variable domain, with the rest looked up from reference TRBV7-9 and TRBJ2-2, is DTGVSQNPRHKITKRGQNVTFRCDPISEHNRLYWYRQTLGQGPEFLTYFQNEAQLEKSRLLSDRFSAERPKGSFSTLEIQRTEQGDSAMYLCASSLKYRGIGELFFGEGSRLTVL.

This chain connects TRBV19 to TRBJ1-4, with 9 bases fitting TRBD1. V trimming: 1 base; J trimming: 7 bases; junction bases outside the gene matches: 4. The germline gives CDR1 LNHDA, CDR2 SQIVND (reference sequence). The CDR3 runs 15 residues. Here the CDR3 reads CASSIGGTGIEKLFF. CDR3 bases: TGTGCCAGTAGTATAGGGGGGACAGGGATTGAAAAACTGTTTTTT.

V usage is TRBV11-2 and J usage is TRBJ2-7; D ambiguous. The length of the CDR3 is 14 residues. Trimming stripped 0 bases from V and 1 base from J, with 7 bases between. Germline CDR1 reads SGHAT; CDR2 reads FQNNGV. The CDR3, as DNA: TGTGCCAGCAGCTTAGAACGCCTATCCTACGAGCAGTACTTC. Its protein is CASSLERLSYEQYF.

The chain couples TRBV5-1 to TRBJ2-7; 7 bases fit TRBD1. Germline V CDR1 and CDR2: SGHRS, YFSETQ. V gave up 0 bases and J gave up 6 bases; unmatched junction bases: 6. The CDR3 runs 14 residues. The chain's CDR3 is CASSLEGAVAEQYF. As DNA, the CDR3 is TGCGCCAGCAGCTTGGAGGGGGCTGTAGCCGAGCAGTACTTC.

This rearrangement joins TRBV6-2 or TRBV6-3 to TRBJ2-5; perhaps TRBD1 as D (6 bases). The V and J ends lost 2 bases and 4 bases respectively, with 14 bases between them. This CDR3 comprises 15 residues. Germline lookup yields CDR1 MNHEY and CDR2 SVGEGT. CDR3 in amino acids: CASSYRPRGRETQYF. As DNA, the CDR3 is TGTGCCAGCAGTTACAGGCCCAGGGGACGAGAGACCCAGTACTTC.

For the CDR3, the DNA is TGTGCCAGCAGTTACCTGGGACTTACATACGAGCAGTACTTC. Translated: CASSYLGLTYEQYF. This chain joins TRBV6-6 and TRBJ2-7; D might be TRBD2 (6 bases). The CDR3 loop spans 14 amino acids. V lost 2 bases and J lost 4, with 12 bases in between. CDR1 is MNHNY, CDR2 SVGAGI, per germline (reference sequence).

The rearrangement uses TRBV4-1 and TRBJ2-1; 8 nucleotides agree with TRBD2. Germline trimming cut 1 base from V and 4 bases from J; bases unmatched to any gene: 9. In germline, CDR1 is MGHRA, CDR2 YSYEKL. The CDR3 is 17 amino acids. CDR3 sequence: CASSQALVAGTYNEQFF. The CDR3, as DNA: TGCGCCAGCAGCCAAGCTCTTGTAGCGGGGACGTACAATGAGCAGTTCTTC.

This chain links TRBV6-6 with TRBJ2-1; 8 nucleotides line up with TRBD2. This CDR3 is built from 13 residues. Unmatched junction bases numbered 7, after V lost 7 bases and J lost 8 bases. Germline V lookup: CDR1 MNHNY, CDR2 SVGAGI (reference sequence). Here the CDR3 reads CASTWTSRDEQFF. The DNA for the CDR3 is TGTGCCAGCACCTGGACTAGCCGCGATGAGCAGTTCTTC.